This is a list of T cell receptor beta chains from one sample in a study of CD8 T cells in Susac syndrome. TCRdb called the immunoSEQ multiplex PCR reads again in MiXCR, with one record for every CDR3 protein. The sample lists around 170,000 distinct CDR3 sequences; approximately 96% were seen once. Sequenced sample: CD4+ T cells from PBMCs. The origin of the receptors is a human donor with Susac syndrome. Both conserved end residues are trimmed from each CDR3. The order of the fields is J gene, clone size, V gene, CDR3 protein. Clone size, where shown, is once, few, many, or a class for clones that have expanded.

>TRBJ2-3|once|TRBV30
AWSVGGRDTQY
>TRBJ2-1|-|TRBV12-3/TRBV12-4
ASTFGLASAYNEQF
>TRBJ1-1|-|TRBV29-1
SELTGSGTEAF
>TRBJ2-4|-|TRBV4-1
ASSLLQLAKNIQY
>TRBJ2-7|-|TRBV2
ASTPDWGSYEQY
>TRBJ2-5|-|TRBV7-2
ASLKAAGGVEETQY
>TRBJ2-5|-|TRBV4-1
ASSQGVVETQY
>TRBJ1-2|-|TRBV2
ASSEPTGGGGYGYT
>TRBJ2-1|-|TRBV30
ACAARGDLYNEQF
>TRBJ2-3|-|TRBV3-1
ASSRRTSSTDTQY
>TRBJ1-3|-|TRBV14
ASSQYPGFSGNTIY
>TRBJ1-2|-|TRBV20-1
SVIDRGANYGYT
>TRBJ2-4|-|TRBV3-1
ASSQVFPGLLAKNIQY
>TRBJ1-5|-|TRBV7-9
ASSPVLGQPQH
>TRBJ2-5|-|TRBV6-6
ATWDRTQETQY
>TRBJ1-2|-|TRBV29-1
SVEWGGYGYT
>TRBJ2-7|once|TRBV30
AWSPQAYEQY
>TRBJ1-1|-|TRBV18
ASSQRTGANTEAF
>TRBJ1-6|-|TRBV12-3/TRBV12-4
ASSLGGAGSTSPLH
>TRBJ1-2|once|TRBV27
ASSPWNAGGYT
>TRBJ2-3|-|TRBV30
AWSVWSSGGGSDTQY
>TRBJ1-1|-|TRBV7-8
ASNHLDYRGRGVHTEAF
>TRBJ2-1|-|TRBV6-4
ASSEAGGPTSEQF
>TRBJ2-2|-|TRBV6-1
ASSGQPTGELF
>TRBJ2-2|once|TRBV5-1
ASSLKSGDTGELF
>TRBJ1-2|-|TRBV30
AWNSDYGYT
>TRBJ1-1|-|TRBV18
ASSLATEAF
>TRBJ1-2|-|TRBV29-1
SASGGPLYGYT
>TRBJ2-7|-|TRBV10-3
AISEGKGDRAGYEQY
>TRBJ1-5|-|TRBV27
ASSSYRGRGNQPQH
>TRBJ2-5|-|TRBV20-1
SGPGLGETQY
>TRBJ1-6|-|TRBV7-3
ASSLYGGFNSPLH
>TRBJ2-5|-|TRBV7-3
ASSLASGGEETQY
>TRBJ1-6|-|TRBV7-3
ASSWDSFGNSPLH
>TRBJ1-5|-|TRBV2
ASSEMRGTGQPQH
>TRBJ1-5|-|TRBV3-1
ASSQDRLTGGRQPQH
>TRBJ2-5|-|TRBV9
ASGLAGEETQY
>TRBJ1-6|once|TRBV10-3
AISGVNSPLH
>TRBJ2-7|-|TRBV10-3
AISEGASYEQY
>TRBJ2-4|-|TRBV2
ASSDGRTRLGIQY
>TRBJ1-5|-|TRBV6-6
ASSYRTGGNQPQH
>TRBJ1-2|-|TRBV30
AWSQHQGLLNYGYT
>TRBJ1-6|few|TRBV27
ASSRDRGNSPLH
>TRBJ2-7|-|TRBV5-4
ASSLTGVGEQY
>TRBJ2-3|once|TRBV6-2/TRBV6-3
ASRVFSGGTDTQY
>TRBJ2-1|-|TRBV29-1
SDTSGTIGSYNEQF
>TRBJ1-1|-|TRBV28
ASSSYMNTEAF
>TRBJ1-1|-|TRBV29-1
SVDQGERNTEAF
>TRBJ2-3|-|TRBV29-1
SVTRGADTQY
>TRBJ2-1|few|TRBV5-1
ASSLFGTAHNEQF
>TRBJ2-7|-|TRBV6-2/TRBV6-3
ASSYGWGTSEQY